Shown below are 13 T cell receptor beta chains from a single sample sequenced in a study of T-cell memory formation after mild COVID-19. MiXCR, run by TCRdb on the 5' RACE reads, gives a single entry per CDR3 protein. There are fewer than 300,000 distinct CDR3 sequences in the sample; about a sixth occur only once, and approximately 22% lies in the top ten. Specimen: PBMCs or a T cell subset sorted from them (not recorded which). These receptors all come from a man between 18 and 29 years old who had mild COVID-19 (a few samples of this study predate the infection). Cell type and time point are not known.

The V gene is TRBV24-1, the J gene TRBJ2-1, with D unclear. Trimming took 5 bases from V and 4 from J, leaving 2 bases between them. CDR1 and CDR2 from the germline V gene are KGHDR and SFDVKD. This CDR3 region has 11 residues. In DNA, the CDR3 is TGTGCCACCAGTGCATACAATGAGCAGTTCTTC. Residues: CATSAYNEQFF.

The chain's CDR3 is CASSFERLNTGELFF. The DNA for the CDR3 is TGTGCCAGCAGTTTTGAGCGGCTCAACACCGGGGAGCTGTTTTTT. V and J are TRBV12-3 or TRBV12-4 and TRBJ2-2, with a possible D match to TRBD2 (5 bases). The CDR3 is made up of 15 amino acids. V was trimmed by 3 bases and J by 2 bases, leaving 10 bases between them.

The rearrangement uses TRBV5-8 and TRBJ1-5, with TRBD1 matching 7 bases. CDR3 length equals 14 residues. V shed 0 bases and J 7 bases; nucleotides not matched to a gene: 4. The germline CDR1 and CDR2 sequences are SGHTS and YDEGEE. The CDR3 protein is CASSLGDRVQPQHF. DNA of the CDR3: TGTGCCAGCAGCTTGGGCGACAGGGTCCAGCCCCAGCATTTT.

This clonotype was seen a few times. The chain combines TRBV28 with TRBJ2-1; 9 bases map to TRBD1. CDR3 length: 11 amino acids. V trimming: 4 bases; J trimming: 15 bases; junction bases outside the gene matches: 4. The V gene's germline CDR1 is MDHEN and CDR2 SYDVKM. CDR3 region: CASSSGQGRFF. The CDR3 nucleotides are TGTGCCAGCAGTTCCGGACAGGGGAGGTTCTTC. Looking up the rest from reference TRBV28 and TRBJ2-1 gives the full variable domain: DVKVTQSSRYLVKRTGEKVFLECVQDMDHENMFWYRQDPGLGLRLIYFSYDVKMKEKGDIPEGYSVSREKKERFSLILESASTNQTSMYLCASSSGQGRFFGPGTRLTVL.

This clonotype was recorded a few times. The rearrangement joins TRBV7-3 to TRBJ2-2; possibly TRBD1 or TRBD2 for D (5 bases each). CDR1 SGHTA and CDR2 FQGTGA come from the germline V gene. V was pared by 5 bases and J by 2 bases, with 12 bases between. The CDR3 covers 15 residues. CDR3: CASSPGTPNTGELFF. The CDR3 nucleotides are TGTGCCAGCAGCCCCGGGACGCCCAACACCGGGGAGCTGTTTTTT. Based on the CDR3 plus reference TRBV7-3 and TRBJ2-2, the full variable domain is GAGVSQTPSNKVTEKGKYVELRCDPISGHTALYWYRQSLGQGPEFLIYFQGTGAADDSGLPNDRFFAVRPEGSVSTLKIQRTERGDSAVYLCASSPGTPNTGELFFGEGSRLTVL.

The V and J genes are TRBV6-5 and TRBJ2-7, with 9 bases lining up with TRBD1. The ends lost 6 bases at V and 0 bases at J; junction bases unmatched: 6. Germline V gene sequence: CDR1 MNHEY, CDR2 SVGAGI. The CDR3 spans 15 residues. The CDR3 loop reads CASRSGTGSSYEQYV. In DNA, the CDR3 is TGTGCCAGCAGGTCCGGGACAGGGAGCTCCTACGAGCAGTACGTC.

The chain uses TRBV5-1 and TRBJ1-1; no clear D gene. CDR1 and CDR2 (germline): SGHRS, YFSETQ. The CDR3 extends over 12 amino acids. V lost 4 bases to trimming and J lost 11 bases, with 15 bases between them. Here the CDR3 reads CASSDTGRAAFF. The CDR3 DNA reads TGCGCCAGCAGCGATACCGGACGGGCGGCTTTCTTT.

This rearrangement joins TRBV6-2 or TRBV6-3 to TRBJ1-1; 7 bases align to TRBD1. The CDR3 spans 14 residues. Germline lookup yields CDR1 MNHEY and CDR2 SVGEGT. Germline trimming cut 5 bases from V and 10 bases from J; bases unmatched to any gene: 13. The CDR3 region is CASSNPGQVRLAFF. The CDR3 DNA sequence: TGTGCCAGCAGTAACCCAGGACAGGTTCGGTTAGCTTTCTTT.

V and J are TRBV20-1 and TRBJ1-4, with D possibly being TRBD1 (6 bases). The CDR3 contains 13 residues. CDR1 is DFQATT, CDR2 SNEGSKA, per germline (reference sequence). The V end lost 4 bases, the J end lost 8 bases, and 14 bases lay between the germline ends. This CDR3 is CSATNRVVEKLFF. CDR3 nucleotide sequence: TGCAGTGCTACCAACAGGGTGGTGGAAAAACTGTTTTTT.

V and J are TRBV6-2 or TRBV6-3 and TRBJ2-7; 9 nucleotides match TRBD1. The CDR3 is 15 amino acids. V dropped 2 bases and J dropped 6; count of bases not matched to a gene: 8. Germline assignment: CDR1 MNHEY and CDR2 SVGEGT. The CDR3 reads CASSYGRTGVSEQYV. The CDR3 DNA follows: TGTGCCAGCAGTTACGGCCGGACAGGGGTAAGCGAGCAGTACGTC.

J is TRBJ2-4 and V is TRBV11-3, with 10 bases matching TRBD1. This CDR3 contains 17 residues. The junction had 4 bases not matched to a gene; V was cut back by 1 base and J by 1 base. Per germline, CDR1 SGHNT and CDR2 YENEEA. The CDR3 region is CASSLGGTGVAKNIQYF. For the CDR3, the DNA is TGTGCCAGCAGCTTAGGAGGGACAGGGGTGGCCAAAAACATTCAGTACTTC.

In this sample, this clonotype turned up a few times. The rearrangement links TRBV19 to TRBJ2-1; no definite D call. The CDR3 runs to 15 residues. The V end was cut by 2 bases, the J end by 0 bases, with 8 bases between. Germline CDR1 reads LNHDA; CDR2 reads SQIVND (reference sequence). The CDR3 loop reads CASSIRQNSYNEQFF. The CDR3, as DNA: TGTGCCAGTAGTATACGGCAGAACTCCTACAATGAGCAGTTCTTC.

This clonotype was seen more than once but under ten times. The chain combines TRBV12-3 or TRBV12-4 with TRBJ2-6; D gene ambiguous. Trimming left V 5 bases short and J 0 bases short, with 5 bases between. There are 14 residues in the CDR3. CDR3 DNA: TGTGCCAGCAGTGTCTTCTCTGGGGCCAACGTCCTGACTTTC. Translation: CASSVFSGANVLTF.